This TCR beta chain was recorded in a study of neurological immune-mediated disorders. Study-level results: Across subjects, no CDR3 amino acid sequence appeared in expanded clones of more than one subject, a finding that suggested private repertoires in all groups.

This CDR3 spans 13 amino acids. The V gene lost 3 bases and the J gene lost 0 bases, with 5 bases spanning the gap. This clonotype showed up many times. The antigen is undetermined. Each CDR3 protein is one row after TCRdb ran MiXCR on the 5' RACE reads. The table includes about 50,000 distinct CDR3 sequences, 10% detected once. The chain uses TRBV12-3 or TRBV12-4 and TRBJ1-1; D gene ambiguous. The specimen was PBMCs. This receptor was taken from a man between 65 and 85 years old with HTLV-1-associated myelopathy (HAM/TSP). CDR3 protein: CASSFGLNTEAFF. CDR3 bases: TGTGCCAGCAGTTTCGGTCTGAACACTGAAGCTTTCTTT.